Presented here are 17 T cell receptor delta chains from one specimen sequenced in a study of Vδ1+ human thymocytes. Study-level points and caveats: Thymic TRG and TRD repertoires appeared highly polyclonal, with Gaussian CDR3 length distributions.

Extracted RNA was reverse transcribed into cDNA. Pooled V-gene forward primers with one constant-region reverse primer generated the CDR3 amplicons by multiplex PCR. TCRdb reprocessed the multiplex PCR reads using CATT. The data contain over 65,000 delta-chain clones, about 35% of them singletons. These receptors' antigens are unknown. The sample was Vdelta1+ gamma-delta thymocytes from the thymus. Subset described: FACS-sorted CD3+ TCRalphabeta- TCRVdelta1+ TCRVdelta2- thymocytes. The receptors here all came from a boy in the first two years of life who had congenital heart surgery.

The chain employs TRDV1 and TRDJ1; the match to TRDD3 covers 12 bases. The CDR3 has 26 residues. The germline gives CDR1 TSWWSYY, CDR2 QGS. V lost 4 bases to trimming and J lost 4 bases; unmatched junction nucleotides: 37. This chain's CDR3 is CALGGAPSCGTGGYMWPIHGSDKLIF. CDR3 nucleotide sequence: TGTGCTCTTGGGGGGGCTCCTTCCTGCGGTACTGGGGGATACATGTGGCCTATACATGGGAGCGATAAACTCATCTTT.

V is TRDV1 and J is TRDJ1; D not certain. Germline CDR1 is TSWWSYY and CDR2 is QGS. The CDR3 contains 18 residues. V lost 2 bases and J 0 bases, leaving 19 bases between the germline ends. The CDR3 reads CALGEGRWALMYTDKLIF. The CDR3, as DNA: TGTGCTCTTGGGGAAGGTCGTTGGGCTCTGATGTACACCGATAAACTCATCTTT.

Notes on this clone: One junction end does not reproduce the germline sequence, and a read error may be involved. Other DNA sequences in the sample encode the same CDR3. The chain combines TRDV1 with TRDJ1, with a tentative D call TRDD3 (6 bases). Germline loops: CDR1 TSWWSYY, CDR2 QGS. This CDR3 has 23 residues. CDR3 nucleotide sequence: TGTGCCCTTGGGGAAGTCGGTACTACTGGGAGGATAGGGGAGGAGGAGGTCACCGATAAACTCATCTTT. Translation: CALGEVGTTGRIGEEEVTDKLIF.

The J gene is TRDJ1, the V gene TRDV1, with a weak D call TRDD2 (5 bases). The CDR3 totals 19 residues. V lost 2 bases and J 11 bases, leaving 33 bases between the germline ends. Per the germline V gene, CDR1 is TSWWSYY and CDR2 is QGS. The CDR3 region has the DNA TGTGCTCTTGGGGAAAACGGCTGTTCCAATCCCTACTCCAGAATGGTGCTCATCTTT. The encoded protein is CALGENGCSNPYSRMVLIF.

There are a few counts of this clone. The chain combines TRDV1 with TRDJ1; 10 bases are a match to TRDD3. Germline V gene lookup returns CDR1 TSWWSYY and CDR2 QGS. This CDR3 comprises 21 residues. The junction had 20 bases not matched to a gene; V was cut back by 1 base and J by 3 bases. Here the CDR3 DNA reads TGTGCTCTTGGGGAACCACGTTTACGGAGGACCATTACTGGGGGATCCGATAAACTCATCTTT. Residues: CALGEPRLRRTITGGSDKLIF.

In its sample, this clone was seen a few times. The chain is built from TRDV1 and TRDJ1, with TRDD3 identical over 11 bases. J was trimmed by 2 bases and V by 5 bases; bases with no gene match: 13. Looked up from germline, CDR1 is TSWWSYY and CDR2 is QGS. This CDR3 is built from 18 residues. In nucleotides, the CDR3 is TGTGCTCTTGGGTTCACTACGTACTGGGGGATAAATACCGATAAACTCATCTTT. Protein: CALGFTTYWGINTDKLIF.

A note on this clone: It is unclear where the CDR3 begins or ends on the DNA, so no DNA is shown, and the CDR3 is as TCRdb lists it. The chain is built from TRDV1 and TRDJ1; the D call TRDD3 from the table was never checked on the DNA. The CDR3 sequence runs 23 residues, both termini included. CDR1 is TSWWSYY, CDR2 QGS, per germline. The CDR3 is CALGELESFLHHLWGYSTDKLIF.

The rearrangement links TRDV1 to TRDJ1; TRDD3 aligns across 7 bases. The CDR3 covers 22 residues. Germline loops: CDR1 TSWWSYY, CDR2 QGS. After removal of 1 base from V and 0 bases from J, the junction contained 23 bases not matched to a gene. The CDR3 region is CALGERRGILDKNVKYTDKLIF. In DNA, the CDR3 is TGTGCTCTTGGGGAACGACGGGGGATCCTGGATAAGAACGTCAAGTACACCGATAAACTCATCTTT.

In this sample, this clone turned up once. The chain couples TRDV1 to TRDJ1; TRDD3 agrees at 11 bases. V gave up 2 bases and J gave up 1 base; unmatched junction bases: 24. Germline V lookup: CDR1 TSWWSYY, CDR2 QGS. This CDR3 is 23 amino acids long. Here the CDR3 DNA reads TGTGCTCTTGGGGAAGGTTGGTCCTCCCTATTACTGGGGGATAGGGGCCCCACCGATAAACTCATCTTT. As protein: CALGEGWSSLLLGDRGPTDKLIF.

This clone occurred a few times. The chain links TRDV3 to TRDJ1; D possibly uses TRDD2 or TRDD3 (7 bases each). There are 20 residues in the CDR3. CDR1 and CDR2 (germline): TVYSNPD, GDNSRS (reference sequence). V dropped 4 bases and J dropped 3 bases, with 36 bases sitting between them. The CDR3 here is CASETFFLLSGDVPPDKLIF. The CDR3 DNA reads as TGTGCCTCCGAGACCTTTTTCCTACTATCGGGGGATGTCCCTCCCGATAAACTCATCTTT.

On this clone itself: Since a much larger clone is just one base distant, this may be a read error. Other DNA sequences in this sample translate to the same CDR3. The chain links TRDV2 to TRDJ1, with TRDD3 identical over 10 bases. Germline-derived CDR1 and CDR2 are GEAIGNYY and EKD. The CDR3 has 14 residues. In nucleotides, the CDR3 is TGTGCCTGTGCCACCGGGTGGGGGATACTACGACTCATCTTT. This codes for CACATGWGILRLIF.

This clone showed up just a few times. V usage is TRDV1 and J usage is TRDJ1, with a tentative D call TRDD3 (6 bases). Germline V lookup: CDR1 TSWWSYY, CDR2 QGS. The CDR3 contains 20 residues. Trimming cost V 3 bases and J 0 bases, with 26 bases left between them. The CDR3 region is CALGDPGSTTTGSYTDKLIF. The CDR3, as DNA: TGTGCTCTTGGGGACCCCGGATCAACGACCACTGGGTCCTACACCGATAAACTCATCTTT.

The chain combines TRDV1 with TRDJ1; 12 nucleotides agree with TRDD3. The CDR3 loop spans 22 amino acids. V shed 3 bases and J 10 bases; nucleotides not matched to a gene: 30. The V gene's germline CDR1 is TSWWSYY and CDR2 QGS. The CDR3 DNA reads TGTGCTCTTGGGGAGCAGTCTCCGCCTCGCAAATACTGGGGGATACTCGTTGTTGCACTCATCTTT. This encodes CALGEQSPPRKYWGILVVALIF.

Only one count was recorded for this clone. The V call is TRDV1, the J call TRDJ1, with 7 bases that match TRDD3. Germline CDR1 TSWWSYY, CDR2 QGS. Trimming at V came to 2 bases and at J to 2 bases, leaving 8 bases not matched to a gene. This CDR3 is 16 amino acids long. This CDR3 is CALGEFSLDTTDKLIF. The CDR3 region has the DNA TGTGCTCTTGGGGAATTTAGCCTGGATACGACCGATAAACTCATCTTT.

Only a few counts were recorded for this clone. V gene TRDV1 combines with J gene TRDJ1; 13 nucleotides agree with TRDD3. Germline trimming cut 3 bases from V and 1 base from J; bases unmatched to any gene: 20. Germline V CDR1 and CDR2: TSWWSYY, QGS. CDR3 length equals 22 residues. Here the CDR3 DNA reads TGTGCTCTTGGGGAGGTGCCGGTCCTACAATTACTGGGGGATACGCTCACCGATAAACTCATCTTT. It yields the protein CALGEVPVLQLLGDTLTDKLIF.

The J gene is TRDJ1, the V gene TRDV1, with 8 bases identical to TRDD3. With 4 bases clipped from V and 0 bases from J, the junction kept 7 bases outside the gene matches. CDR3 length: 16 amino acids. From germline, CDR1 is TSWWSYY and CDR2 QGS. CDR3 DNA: TGTGCTCTTGGGGTCTCTGTGGGGGATCACACCGATAAACTCATCTTT. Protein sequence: CALGVSVGDHTDKLIF.

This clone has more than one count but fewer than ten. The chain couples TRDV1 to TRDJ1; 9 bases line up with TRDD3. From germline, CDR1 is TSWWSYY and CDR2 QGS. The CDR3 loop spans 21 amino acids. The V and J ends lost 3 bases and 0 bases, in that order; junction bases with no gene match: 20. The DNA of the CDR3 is TGTGCTCTTGGGGAGCCCACAGTACTGGGGGAACCCTTCTCCTACACCGATAAACTCATCTTT. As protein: CALGEPTVLGEPFSYTDKLIF.